This T cell receptor (beta chain) comes out of a study of beta chain features in type 1 diabetes. Points from the study as a whole: Shorter TCRB CDR3s, moderately but significantly so, marked every one of the four CD4+ subsets in Type 1 diabetes patients. Individuals with type 1 diabetes displayed fewer insertions and more deletions at VDJ junctions.

Concerning this clone itself: Its target is not known.

Sequencing targeted expressed TCRB transcripts, as all isolated RNA had been reverse transcribed. Measured with immunoSEQ multiplex PCR; TCRdb has only the in-frame clones, and not every one. The sample includes 350,000 to 450,000 clones, approximately 15% of them seen just once. In germline, CDR1 is SGHTA, CDR2 FQGTGA. This CDR3 is 18 amino acids long. The V gene end was trimmed by 2 bases and the J gene end by 5 bases; junction bases not matched to a gene: 11. The clonotype comes from a woman between 18 and 29 years old in good health. The rearrangement uses TRBV7-3 and TRBJ2-4; 11 nucleotides agree with TRBD2. The source material was naive CD4+ T cells from blood. CDR3 coding DNA: TGTGCCAGCAGCTTATGGCTAGCGGGAGGTACTGTGGAAAACATTCAGTACTTC. Amino acids: CASSLWLAGGTVENIQYF.